The 26 T cell receptor beta chains below all came from one sample that was sequenced in a study of T cell responses to AZD1222 COVID-19 vaccine. Sequenced by immunoSEQ multiplex PCR; TCRdb stores in-frame clones only, minus some. The data show almost 65,000 clones, roughly 84% seen once. The sequencing here drew on peripheral blood, taken on day 0 of AZD1222 vaccination. All receptors come from an adult in good health.

Only one count was recorded for this clone. The rearrangement links TRBV5-5 to TRBJ2-7; 8 bases line up with TRBD2. V shed 0 bases, J shed 6 bases, and the junction held 11 bases outside the gene matches. Germline V gene sequence: CDR1 SGHKS, CDR2 YYEKEE (reference sequence). There are 16 residues in the CDR3. The CDR3 region is CASSLDVAGGEGEQYF. DNA of the CDR3: TGTGCCAGCAGCTTGGACGTGGCGGGAGGTGAGGGCGAGCAGTACTTC.

The genes are TRBV2 and TRBJ2-1, with 7 nucleotides matching TRBD1. Germline V gives CDR1 SNHLY, CDR2 FYNNEI. This CDR3 has 14 residues. J gave up 9 bases and V 3 bases, and 8 bases lay outside the gene matches. For the CDR3, the DNA is TGTGCCAGCAGTGATGAACAGGGGCTGGTTGAGCAGTTCTTC. Protein product: CASSDEQGLVEQFF.

This clone occurred once. CDR3 in amino acids: CASSQDRPGYSPLHF. The CDR3 region has the DNA TGCGCCAGCAGCCAAGATCGGCCGGGATACTCACCCCTCCACTTT. The chain carries TRBV4-3 and TRBJ1-6, with D unresolved. The CDR3 is made up of 15 amino acids. The V and J ends lost 0 bases and 10 bases respectively, with 13 bases between them. Per the germline V gene, CDR1 is LGHNA and CDR2 is YSLEER.

The chain couples TRBV3-1 (or the pseudogene TRBV3-2) to TRBJ1-2; D may be TRBD1 (5 bases). CDR3 length equals 13 residues. From germline, CDR1 is LGHDT and CDR2 YNNKEL (reference sequence). Trimming shortened V by 4 bases and J by 4 bases, and 10 bases separated the two germline ends. The CDR3: CASSPSGGYGYTF. CDR3 nucleotides: TGTGCCAGCAGCCCCTCCGGGGGCTATGGCTACACCTTC.

This clone was counted a single time. The chain is built from TRBV5-1 and TRBJ1-1, with 7 bases lining up with TRBD1. Germline V gene data show CDR1 as SGHRS and CDR2 as YFSETQ. The CDR3 extends over 15 amino acids. V trimming: 4 bases; J trimming: 1 base; junction bases outside the gene matches: 7. The CDR3 DNA sequence: TGCGCCAGCAGCCCCAGACAGGGAGAGAACACTGAAGCTTTCTTT. It is translated as CASSPRQGENTEAFF.

The chain recombines TRBV11-2 with TRBJ2-7; D is perhaps TRBD1 (5 bases). The CDR3 is 14 residues long. Germline V gives CDR1 SGHAT, CDR2 FQNNGV. V was pared by 3 bases and J by 3 bases, with 12 bases between. The CDR3 bases are TGTGCCAGCAGCTTCAGATCAGGGTTCTACGAGCAGTACTTC. Amino acid sequence: CASSFRSGFYEQYF. The full variable domain, with the rest looked up from reference TRBV11-2 and TRBJ2-7, is EAGVAQSPRYKIIEKRQSVAFWCNPISGHATLYWYQQILGQGPKLLIQFQNNGVVDDSQLPKDRFSAERLKGVDSTLKIQPAKLEDSAVYLCASSFRSGFYEQYFGPGTRLTVT.

This chain links TRBV6-1 with TRBJ1-4; D may be TRBD1 (5 bases). The ends were cut back, 3 bases at V and 0 bases at J, with 11 bases in the middle. Germline V lookup: CDR1 MNHNS, CDR2 SASEGT. This CDR3 region has 16 residues. The chain's CDR3 is CASSEGRVPTNEKLFF. The CDR3 DNA reads as TGTGCCAGCAGTGAGGGCAGGGTTCCAACTAATGAAAAACTGTTTTTT.

The rearrangement joins TRBV7-2 to TRBJ2-3; D uncertain. The CDR3 extends over 13 amino acids. The germline gives CDR1 SGHTA, CDR2 FQGNSA. Trimming pared 7 bases from V and 3 bases from J, leaving 11 bases between. The CDR3 DNA reads TGTGCCAGCAACGTCGACCGGACAGATACGCAGTATTTT. Translated: CASNVDRTDTQYF.

J is TRBJ1-1 and V is TRBV6-5; 9 bases match TRBD1. The CDR3 is 14 residues long. V shed 5 bases and J 3 bases; nucleotides not matched to a gene: 4. The germline gives CDR1 MNHEY, CDR2 SVGAGI. The CDR3 DNA follows: TGTGCCAGCAGTAAGGGACAGGGTTACACTGAAGCTTTCTTT. This encodes CASSKGQGYTEAFF.

CDR3 in DNA: TGTGCCTGGAGTTTCGGGACGGCCTTAGGGGGCTACACCTTC. Translated: CAWSFGTALGGYTF. This chain links TRBV30 with TRBJ1-2; D possibly corresponds to TRBD1 (5 bases). This CDR3 comprises 14 residues. The germline V gene encodes CDR1 GTSNPN and CDR2 SVGIG (reference sequence). Trimming shortened V by 2 bases and J by 8 bases, and 18 bases separated the two germline ends.

The V gene is TRBV5-1, the J gene TRBJ2-7; TRBD1 matches at 10 bases. The length of the CDR3 is 15 residues. V lost 0 bases, J lost 9 bases, and 9 bases stayed unmatched. The germline V gene has CDR1 SGHRS and CDR2 YFSETQ. The CDR3 DNA reads TGCGCCAGCAGCTTGGAGGGACAGGGGTTAAGGTGGCAGTACTTC. Protein: CASSLEGQGLRWQYF.

This clone appeared a single time. The rearrangement joins TRBV28 to TRBJ2-1; D call uncertain. This CDR3 is built from 11 residues. Trimming stripped 4 bases from V and 12 bases from J, with 10 bases between. Germline V CDR1 and CDR2: MDHEN, SYDVKM. The CDR3 nucleotides read TGTGCCAGCAGTTCTGACCTTAGGCAGTTCTTC. Its translation: CASSSDLRQFF.

The V and J genes are TRBV3-1 (or the pseudogene TRBV3-2) and TRBJ2-3; D is perhaps TRBD1 or TRBD2 (6 bases each). V lost 0 bases and J lost 4, with 11 bases in between. The CDR3 totals 15 residues. The germline gives CDR1 LGHDT, CDR2 YNNKEL (reference sequence). CDR3 sequence (DNA): TGTGCCAGCAGCCAAGACTTGGAGGGGGCAGATACGCAGTATTTT. It translates to CASSQDLEGADTQYF.

This chain uses TRBV10-3 with TRBJ2-7, with D tentatively TRBD1 (6 bases). The CDR3 consists of 11 residues. Germline CDR1 ENHRY, CDR2 SYGVKD. Trimming removed 11 bases from V and 2 bases from J, with 10 bases in between. The CDR3 here is CASRTAYEQYF. The CDR3 DNA reads TGTGCCTCCAGGACAGCCTACGAGCAGTACTTC.

The chain joins TRBV6-6 to TRBJ2-2, with no clear D. The V and J ends lost 6 bases and 4 bases respectively, with 9 bases between them. The CDR3 totals 13 residues. From germline, CDR1 is MNHNY and CDR2 SVGAGI (reference sequence). The CDR3 reads CASRVRPTGELFF. CDR3 nucleotides: TGTGCCAGCAGAGTTAGACCCACCGGGGAGCTGTTTTTT.

This rearrangement joins TRBV2 to TRBJ2-4; 11 positions agree with TRBD2. Germline V gene data show CDR1 as SNHLY and CDR2 as FYNNEI. This CDR3 region has 16 residues. V shed 3 bases and J 5 bases; nucleotides not matched to a gene: 6. The CDR3 loop is CASSDPTSGGQNIQYF. The CDR3 DNA reads as TGTGCCAGCAGTGATCCTACTAGCGGGGGTCAAAACATTCAGTACTTC.

The V call is TRBV5-5, the J call TRBJ1-3; D ambiguous. The length of the CDR3 is 14 residues. Germline CDR1 is SGHKS and CDR2 is YYEKEE (reference sequence). V was pared by 0 bases and J by 2 bases, with 6 bases between. The CDR3 reads CASSLAVAGNTIYF. The CDR3, as DNA: TGTGCCAGCAGCTTGGCGGTGGCTGGAAACACCATATATTTT.

This chain's CDR3 is CASSPSGSNTGELFF. The CDR3 bases are TGTGCCAGCAGCCCCTCGGGCTCAAACACCGGGGAGCTGTTTTTT. This chain connects TRBV6-6 to TRBJ2-2; D gene unclear. CDR1 and CDR2 from the germline V gene are MNHNY and SVGAGI (reference sequence). This CDR3 contains 15 residues. Trimming took 6 bases from V and 2 from J, leaving 13 bases between them.

The chain's CDR3 is CASSFPLGGGTYNEQFF. The CDR3 region has the DNA TGTGCCAGCAGTTTCCCCCTGGGGGGGGGCACCTACAATGAGCAGTTCTTC. This chain links TRBV6-2 or TRBV6-3 with TRBJ2-1, with D possibly matching TRBD2 (7 bases). CDR1 and CDR2 from the germline V gene are MNHEY and SVGEGT. The CDR3 totals 17 residues. Trimming left V 4 bases short and J 2 bases short, with 18 bases between.

This sequence joins TRBV9 and TRBJ2-7; tentatively, D is TRBD1 or TRBD2 (5 bases each). The V gene lost 4 bases and the J gene lost 0 bases, with 11 bases spanning the gap. Germline V gene sequence: CDR1 SGDLS, CDR2 YYNGEE. The CDR3 contains 14 residues. The CDR3 reads CASSLTGTSYEQYF. CDR3 coding DNA: TGTGCCAGCAGCCTCACCGGGACCTCCTACGAGCAGTACTTC.

The chain has TRBV27 and TRBJ1-1; D is unclear. V lost 3 bases, J lost 0 bases, and 5 bases lay in between. The CDR3 consists of 13 residues. From germline, CDR1 is MNHEY and CDR2 SMNVEV (reference sequence). CDR3 DNA sequence: TGTGCCAGCAGTTTCGGAATGAACACTGAAGCTTTCTTT. Encoded protein: CASSFGMNTEAFF.

This chain joins TRBV9 and TRBJ2-5; 8 bases line up with TRBD2. In germline, CDR1 is SGDLS, CDR2 YYNGEE. The trim removed 0 bases at V and 7 bases at J, leaving 5 bases unmatched. This CDR3 is 14 amino acids long. The CDR3 spells CASSVDGLAGTQYF. The CDR3 nucleotides read TGTGCCAGCAGCGTAGATGGACTAGCAGGGACCCAGTACTTC.

This clone came up a few times. V usage is TRBV4-1 and J usage is TRBJ2-5; D may match TRBD1 or TRBD2 (5 bases each). The V end lost 2 bases, the J end lost 9 bases, and 22 bases lay between the germline ends. Germline values: CDR1 MGHRA, CDR2 YSYEKL. The CDR3 has 16 residues. The DNA of the CDR3 is TGCGCCAGCAGCCAACATTGGGGCCCCTTCACGAGGGCCCAGTACTTC. This sequence encodes CASSQHWGPFTRAQYF.

The gene calls are TRBV6-1 and TRBJ1-5, with D unclear. V was shortened by 3 bases and J by 9 bases, with 15 bases between the two germline ends. Germline values: CDR1 MNHNS, CDR2 SASEGT. There are 14 residues in the CDR3. The chain's CDR3 is CASSEYGSKGPQHF. The CDR3, as DNA: TGTGCCAGCAGTGAGTATGGGAGCAAGGGGCCCCAGCATTTT.

This clone was seen only a few times. This chain connects TRBV5-1 to TRBJ1-1, with D perhaps matching TRBD1 (5 bases). V was cut by 0 bases and J by 4 bases, with 10 bases left in between. CDR1 is SGHRS, CDR2 YFSETQ, per germline. This CDR3 contains 14 residues. CDR3 loop: CASSLVGEGTEAFF. The CDR3 DNA sequence: TGCGCCAGCAGCTTGGTGGGGGAGGGCACTGAAGCTTTCTTT.

J is TRBJ1-5 and V is TRBV24-1; TRBD1 matches 7 bases. The germline gives CDR1 KGHDR, CDR2 SFDVKD. The CDR3 loop spans 15 amino acids. V trimming: 4 bases; J trimming: 4 bases; junction bases outside the gene matches: 6. The CDR3 nucleotides read TGTGCCACCAGTGAAGCTGGGACAGAGAATCAGCCCCAGCATTTT. It translates to CATSEAGTENQPQHF.